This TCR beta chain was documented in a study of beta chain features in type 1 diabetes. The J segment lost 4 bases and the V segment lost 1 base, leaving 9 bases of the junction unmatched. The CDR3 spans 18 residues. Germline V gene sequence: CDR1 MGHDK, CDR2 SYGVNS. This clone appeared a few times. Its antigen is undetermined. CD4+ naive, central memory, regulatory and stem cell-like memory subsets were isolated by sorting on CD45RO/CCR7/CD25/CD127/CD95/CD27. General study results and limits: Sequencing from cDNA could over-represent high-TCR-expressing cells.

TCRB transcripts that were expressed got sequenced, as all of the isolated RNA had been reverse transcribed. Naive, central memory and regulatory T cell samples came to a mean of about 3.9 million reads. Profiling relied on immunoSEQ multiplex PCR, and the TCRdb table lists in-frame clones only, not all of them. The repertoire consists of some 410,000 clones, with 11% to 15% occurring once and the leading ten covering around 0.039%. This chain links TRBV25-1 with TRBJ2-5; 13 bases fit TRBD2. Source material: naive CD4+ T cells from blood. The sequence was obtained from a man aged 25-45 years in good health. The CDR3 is CASSESRLAGGVGETQYF. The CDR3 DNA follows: TGTGCCAGCAGTGAATCCCGACTAGCGGGAGGAGTAGGAGAGACCCAGTACTTC.